What follows are 17 T cell receptor beta chains derived from one specimen sequenced in a study of Graves' ophthalmopathy and Graves' hyperthyroidism. RNA transcripts were the source from which TCR beta CDR3 regions were amplified. HTBI primers primed a first-round RT-PCR, and a second-round multiplex PCR followed. TCRdb recomputed calls from the multiplex PCR reads with MiXCR, one row per CDR3 protein. The table lists 500,000 to 600,000 distinct CDR3 sequences, roughly 39% of them singletons. The sequenced sample consisted of peripheral blood or thyroid tissue (not recorded which). All receptors derive from an adult man with Graves' hyperthyroidism.

A remark on this clonotype: Being one base from a much bigger clone, this may be a read error. The chain joins TRBV7-9 to TRBJ1-1; D possibly corresponds to TRBD1 (5 bases). The ends were cut back, 4 bases at V and 0 bases at J, with 12 bases in the middle. The CDR3 covers 15 residues. CDR1 is SEHNR and CDR2 is FQNEAQ in the germline V gene (reference sequence). The CDR3, as DNA: TGTGCCAGCAGCTCAGGACACACTGTGAACACTGAAGCTTTCTTT. Translating it yields CASSSGHTVNTEAFF.

The sample holds one count of this clonotype. The CDR3 end shows no conserved phenylalanine or tryptophan, and so a read error is likely. The chain joins TRBV2 to TRBJ1-4; D possibly corresponds to TRBD1 (5 bases). The CDR3 consists of 14 residues. CDR1 and CDR2 (germline): SNHLY, FYNNEI. CDR3 in amino acids: CASGEGATNEKLFS. CDR3 bases: TGTGCCAGCGGTGAAGGGGCAACTAATGAAAAACTGTTTTCT.

This clonotype was observed at least ten times. A much larger clone differs by one base, so this may be a read error. The J gene is TRBJ1-5, the V gene TRBV5-6, with D possibly being TRBD1 (6 bases). The length of the CDR3 is 15 residues. The V gene lost 4 bases and the J gene lost 0 bases, with 11 bases spanning the gap. Looked up from germline, CDR1 is SGHDT and CDR2 is YYEEEE. The CDR3 region has the DNA TGTGCCAGCAGCCGGCAGGGGTATAGCAATCAGCCCCAGCATTTT. Translation gives CASSRQGYSNQPQHF.

The sample holds many counts of this clonotype. The genes are TRBV20-1 and TRBJ2-5; a possible D gene is TRBD2 (7 bases). The CDR3 consists of 14 residues. Germline CDR1 DFQATT, CDR2 SNEGSKA (reference sequence). The V and J ends lost 3 bases and 5 bases respectively, with 16 bases between them. In DNA, the CDR3 is TGCAGTGCTAGGCCCGGGGGGCCAGGGGAGACCCAGTACTTC. The encoded protein is CSARPGGPGETQYF.

The chain couples TRBV20-1 to TRBJ1-4, with D possibly matching TRBD1 (5 bases). V was cut by 7 bases and J by 5 bases, with 17 bases left in between. CDR1 and CDR2 (germline): DFQATT, SNEGSKA (reference sequence). The CDR3 length is 14 residues. The CDR3 DNA reads as TGCAGTGACTCTACCGGGGGGGGGAATGAAAAACTGTTTTTT. Encoded protein: CSDSTGGGNEKLFF.

With regard to this clonotype: A much larger clone is a single base away; this may be a read error. This chain connects TRBV24-1 to TRBJ2-7; D may match TRBD1 or TRBD2 (5 bases each). This CDR3 comprises 15 residues. The germline CDR1 and CDR2 sequences are KGHDR and SFDVKD. CDR3 bases: TGTGCCAGCAGTACTACCGGGGCAGTAACCTACGAGCAGTACTTC. Translating gives CASSTTGAVTYEQYF.

This clonotype has at least ten counts. The gene calls are TRBV9 and TRBJ2-7; possibly TRBD2 for D (5 bases). Trimming removed 0 bases at V and 6 bases at J, with 13 bases between. Germline CDR1 reads SGDLS; CDR2 reads YYNGEE. The CDR3 consists of 14 residues. In DNA, the CDR3 is TGTGCCAGCAGCGTAGCTACCTCGGAGGCCGAGCAGTACTTC. This sequence encodes CASSVATSEAEQYF.

Only one count was recorded for this clonotype. The chain recombines TRBV13 with TRBJ1-2; D is unresolved. Trimming left V 2 bases short and J 3 bases short, with 7 bases between. CDR3 length: 13 amino acids. Germline V lookup: CDR1 PRHDT, CDR2 FYEKMQ (reference sequence). This CDR3 reads CASSLHGYYGYTF. CDR3 sequence (DNA): TGTGCCAGCAGCTTACACGGATACTATGGCTACACCTTC.

In its sample, this clonotype was seen many times. The chain has TRBV7-9 and TRBJ1-1; D not resolved. Trimming removed 2 bases at V and 5 bases at J, with 6 bases between. CDR1 is SEHNR, CDR2 FQNEAQ, per germline (reference sequence). CDR3 length: 12 amino acids. The CDR3 sequence is CASSLSGTEAFF. DNA for the CDR3: TGTGCCAGCAGCTTATCAGGTACTGAAGCTTTCTTT.

The chain employs TRBV6-2 or TRBV6-3 and TRBJ2-7, with a tentative D call TRBD1 (5 bases). This CDR3 is built from 13 residues. In germline, CDR1 is MNHEY, CDR2 SVGEGT. Trimming took 5 bases from V and 2 from J, leaving 10 bases between them. This chain's CDR3 is CASSTQGAYEQYF. The CDR3, as DNA: TGTGCCAGCAGTACCCAGGGTGCCTACGAGCAGTACTTC.

V usage is TRBV7-9 and J usage is TRBJ1-5; no clear D gene. The CDR3 has 12 amino acids. V dropped 4 bases and J dropped 13 bases, with 14 bases sitting between them. Germline-derived CDR1 and CDR2 are SEHNR and FQNEAQ (reference sequence). The CDR3: CASSSDVSFQHF. DNA for the CDR3: TGTGCCAGCAGCTCCGACGTTTCGTTTCAGCATTTT.

This clonotype was seen many times. The chain has TRBV6-5 and TRBJ1-5; D is perhaps TRBD1 (5 bases). Trimming stripped 5 bases from V and 2 bases from J, with 13 bases between. From germline, CDR1 is MNHEY and CDR2 SVGAGI. The CDR3 runs 15 residues. This chain's CDR3 is CASSADSFGNQPQHF. DNA for the CDR3: TGTGCCAGCAGTGCCGACAGCTTCGGCAATCAGCCCCAGCATTTT.

This clonotype was detected ten times or more. The CDR3 DNA follows: TGTGCCAGCAGCTGGACAGGCTCTGGAAACACCATATATTTT. This codes for CASSWTGSGNTIYF. The chain employs TRBV7-9 and TRBJ1-3, with TRBD1 identical over 7 bases. V lost 4 bases, J lost 0 bases, and 0 bases stayed unmatched. CDR3 length equals 14 residues. Germline V gene data show CDR1 as SEHNR and CDR2 as FQNEAQ (reference sequence).

The chain links TRBV4-3 to TRBJ1-1, with TRBD1 as a possible D gene (5 bases). V dropped 2 bases and J dropped 1 base, with 14 bases sitting between them. The germline gives CDR1 LGHNA, CDR2 YSLEER. The CDR3 runs to 16 residues. The CDR3 sequence is CASSQILRGPNTEAFF. In DNA form, the CDR3 reads TGCGCCAGCAGCCAAATTTTGAGGGGACCGAACACTGAAGCTTTCTTT.

This clonotype was picked up one time. The rearrangement uses TRBV2 and TRBJ1-2; D gene uncertain. The CDR3 is made up of 15 amino acids. Trimming took off 6 bases at V and 8 bases at J, with 22 bases between the two ends. From germline, CDR1 is SNHLY and CDR2 FYNNEI. DNA for the CDR3: TGTGCCAGCAGCCGACCGGGATTGGGCACGGACGGCTACACCTTC. It translates to CASSRPGLGTDGYTF.

This clonotype has at least ten counts. The chain carries TRBV7-8 and TRBJ2-7; 10 nucleotides align to TRBD1. Germline CDR1 and CDR2: SGHVS and FQNEAQ. With 6 bases clipped from V and 4 bases from J, the junction kept 9 bases outside the gene matches. This CDR3 spans 15 amino acids. In DNA, the CDR3 is TGTGCCAGCAGGGCTCCGGACAGGGGGAATTACGAGCAGTACTTC. It translates to CASRAPDRGNYEQYF.

The gene calls are TRBV12-3 or TRBV12-4 and TRBJ2-5, with 9 bases identical to TRBD1. This CDR3 comprises 14 residues. The V gene end was trimmed by 5 bases and the J gene end by 5 bases; junction bases not matched to a gene: 6. CDR3 in amino acids: CASSNTGGGETQYF. The CDR3 coding sequence is TGTGCCAGCAGTAACACAGGGGGCGGGGAGACCCAGTACTTC.